The 18 T cell receptor beta chains below come from one sample, sequenced in a study of Graves' ophthalmopathy and Graves' hyperthyroidism. For repertoire sequencing, the TCR beta CDR3 regions were amplified from RNA transcripts. A first-round RT-PCR used HTBI primers, followed by a second-round multiplex PCR. Via MiXCR, TCRdb re-called the multiplex PCR reads, giving one row per CDR3 protein. The sample records over a million distinct CDR3 sequences, less than 45% being singletons. The specimen sequenced was peripheral blood or thyroid tissue (not recorded which). These receptors were taken from an adult man with Graves' hyperthyroidism.

This clonotype was found once. V usage is TRBV5-6 and J usage is TRBJ2-7; 8 nucleotides line up with TRBD2. Germline values: CDR1 SGHDT, CDR2 YYEEEE. The CDR3 has 17 residues. Trimming removed 1 base from V and 2 bases from J; junction bases left unmatched: 11. The CDR3: CASSLFRGSGTTYEQYF. The CDR3 bases are TGTGCCAGCAGCTTGTTTCGCGGTAGCGGGACTACCTACGAGCAGTACTTC.

CDR3 DNA: TGCAGTGCCTCTCCAGCGGCAAGGACGGCTTTCTTT. It encodes CSASPAARTAFF. The chain is built from TRBV20-1 and TRBJ1-1; D remains ambiguous. The CDR3 has 12 residues. Trimming left V 6 bases short and J 11 bases short, with 19 bases between. Germline loops: CDR1 DFQATT, CDR2 SNEGSKA (reference sequence).

As for this clonotype: A much bigger clone sits one base away, suggesting this may be a read error. Because it lacks the conserved phenylalanine or tryptophan at the end, this CDR3 is likely a read error. The J gene is TRBJ1-2, the V gene TRBV11-1; 8 positions agree with TRBD1. The CDR3 is 14 amino acids. The V and J ends lost 5 bases and 8 bases, in that order; junction bases with no gene match: 10. The germline CDR1 and CDR2 sequences are SGHAT and FQDESV (reference sequence). The DNA for the CDR3 is TGTGCCAGCAGCCTAAGACAGGGGTTGAGCGGCTACACCCTC. This encodes CASSLRQGLSGYTL.

A word on this clonotype: Possible read error: a much larger clone is one base away. V and J are TRBV2 and TRBJ2-2, with D uncertain. V was clipped by 4 bases and J by 1 base, with 22 bases between them. Germline V lookup: CDR1 SNHLY, CDR2 FYNNEI. This CDR3 contains 19 residues. As DNA, the CDR3 is TGTGCCAGCAGTGTACCTGTCCCTAGGAGATACATGAACACCGGGGAGCTGTTTTTT. Protein product: CASSVPVPRRYMNTGELFF. Looking up the rest from reference TRBV2 and TRBJ2-2 gives the full variable domain: EPEVTQTPSHQVTQMGQEVILRCVPISNHLYFYWYRQILGQKVEFLVSFYNNEISEKSEIFDDQFSVERPDGSNFTLKIRSTKLEDSAMYFCASSVPVPRRYMNTGELFFGEGSRLTVL.

This clonotype has just one count. This may arise from a read error, as a much more abundant clone is one base away. The genes are TRBV7-9 and TRBJ2-5; no clear D. The CDR3 is 13 residues long. Germline assignment: CDR1 SEHNR and CDR2 FQNEAQ (reference sequence). The CDR3 loop reads CASSQRPWSTQYF. In nucleotides, the CDR3 is TGCGCCAGCAGCCAAAGGCCTTGGTCGACCCAGTACTTC. The complete variable domain, with remaining parts taken from reference TRBV7-9 and TRBJ2-5, reads DTGVSQNPRHKITKRGQNVTFRCDPISEHNRLYWYRQTLGQGPEFLTYFQNEAQLEKSRLLSDRFSAERPKGSFSTLEIQRTEQGDSAMYLCASSQRPWSTQYFGPGTRLLVL.

The rearrangement joins TRBV11-2 to TRBJ2-7; D ambiguous. The CDR3 sequence is 9 residues long. Germline CDR1 is SGHAT and CDR2 is FQNNGV. V was trimmed by 10 bases and J by 4 bases, leaving 5 bases between them. The CDR3 region is CATRYEQYF. DNA of the CDR3: TGTGCCACTAGATACGAGCAGTACTTC.

The table lists this clonotype with a few counts. This rearrangement joins TRBV7-9 to TRBJ1-2; possibly TRBD1 for D (6 bases). The CDR3 covers 16 residues. Germline CDR1 and CDR2: SEHNR and FQNEAQ (reference sequence). V lost 4 bases and J lost 4, with 19 bases in between. CDR3 loop: CASSSGGRARSYGYTF. The DNA for the CDR3 is TGTGCCAGCAGCTCCGGGGGGCGGGCCCGGAGCTATGGCTACACCTTC.

The rearrangement joins TRBV29-1 to TRBJ1-6, with D unresolved. CDR1 is SQVTM and CDR2 is ANQGSEA in the germline V gene. This CDR3 has 13 residues. The germline V and J ends were trimmed by 3 bases and 8 bases, with 11 bases remaining between them. CDR3 sequence reads: CSVEYGEDSPLHF. CDR3 in DNA: TGCAGCGTTGAGTACGGGGAGGATTCACCCCTCCACTTT.

This clonotype has at least ten counts. The chain employs TRBV7-9 and TRBJ2-6; D remains ambiguous. The V end lost 6 bases, the J end lost 2 bases, and 11 bases lay between the germline ends. CDR1 SEHNR and CDR2 FQNEAQ come from the germline V gene (reference sequence). CDR3 length: 15 residues. In nucleotides, the CDR3 is TGTGCCAGCAGAAACTTGTACCCTGGGGCCAACGTCCTGACTTTC. It specifies CASRNLYPGANVLTF. Full variable domain (missing parts from reference TRBV7-9 and TRBJ2-6): DTGVSQNPRHKITKRGQNVTFRCDPISEHNRLYWYRQTLGQGPEFLTYFQNEAQLEKSRLLSDRFSAERPKGSFSTLEIQRTEQGDSAMYLCASRNLYPGANVLTFGAGSRLTVL.

This clonotype has at least ten counts. This sequence joins TRBV24-1 and TRBJ2-2, with D possibly TRBD1 on 6 matching bases. The germline V and J ends were trimmed by 4 bases and 5 bases, with 16 bases remaining between them. The germline V gene has CDR1 KGHDR and CDR2 SFDVKD. The CDR3 has 16 amino acids. CDR3 DNA sequence: TGTGCCACCAGTGACCTCCGGGACACCTTAACCGGGGAGCTGTTTTTT. It is translated as CATSDLRDTLTGELFF.

In this sample, this clonotype turned up a few times. This CDR3 is CASSLRPSGRIQETQYF. Here the CDR3 DNA reads TGTGCCAGCAGCCTTCGGCCTAGCGGGAGGATCCAAGAGACCCAGTACTTC. V is TRBV3-1 and J is TRBJ2-5, with 11 bases matching TRBD2. Germline V gene lookup returns CDR1 LGHDT and CDR2 YNNKEL (reference sequence). V shed 4 bases, J shed 1 base, and the junction held 8 bases outside the gene matches. The CDR3 is 17 residues long.

The gene calls are TRBV10-2 and TRBJ2-7; D might be TRBD1 or TRBD2, each matching 6 bases. This CDR3 spans 14 amino acids. V lost 0 bases and J 2 bases, leaving 8 bases between the germline ends. Per germline, CDR1 WSHSY and CDR2 SAAADI. Here the CDR3 reads CASSESGGTYEQYF. The CDR3 DNA reads as TGCGCCAGCAGTGAGTCAGGGGGGACCTACGAGCAGTACTTC.

The chain uses TRBV2 and TRBJ1-5; D call uncertain. Trimming took off 5 bases at V and 1 base at J, with 9 bases between the two ends. Per germline, CDR1 SNHLY and CDR2 FYNNEI. The length of the CDR3 is 14 residues. CDR3 loop: CASSPGESNQPQHF. Written as DNA, the CDR3 is TGTGCCAGCAGTCCGGGCGAAAGCAATCAGCCCCAGCATTTT.

Points on this clonotype: Possible read error: a much larger clone is one base away. V is TRBV27 and J is TRBJ2-7; 7 nucleotides line up with TRBD2. Germline V gives CDR1 MNHEY, CDR2 SMNVEV (reference sequence). V lost 6 bases to trimming and J lost 3 bases; unmatched junction nucleotides: 5. This CDR3 has 13 amino acids. The CDR3 bases are TGTGCCAGCAGCCGGGACTACAACTACGAGCAGTACTTC. It specifies CASSRDYNYEQYF.

This clonotype was recorded at least ten times. The chain recombines TRBV25-1 with TRBJ1-4; D is unresolved. From germline, CDR1 is MGHDK and CDR2 SYGVNS. The CDR3 has 13 amino acids. Trimming left V 2 bases short and J 12 bases short, with 13 bases between. CDR3 in DNA: TGTGCCAGCAGTGAAACTACTGGAAGGGAACTGTTTTTT. This translates into CASSETTGRELFF.

In its sample, this clonotype was seen many times. The chain couples TRBV7-2 to TRBJ1-1; D remains unclear. The CDR3 has 15 residues. The V gene lost 0 bases and the J gene lost 0 bases, with 8 bases spanning the gap. Looked up from germline, CDR1 is SGHTA and CDR2 is FQGNSA. In nucleotides, the CDR3 is TGTGCCAGCAGCTTAGCGCCAGGCATGAACACTGAAGCTTTCTTT. This encodes CASSLAPGMNTEAFF.

The genes are TRBV9 and TRBJ1-2; perhaps TRBD1 as D (6 bases). Trimming shortened V by 4 bases and J by 5 bases, and 24 bases separated the two germline ends. The V gene's germline CDR1 is SGDLS and CDR2 YYNGEE. This CDR3 is built from 17 residues. The CDR3, as DNA: TGTGCCAGCAGCCTTCCCGGGGATCGGGGGCGTAGATATGGCTACACCTTC. This gives the protein CASSLPGDRGRRYGYTF.

The V and J genes are TRBV28 and TRBJ2-7; D gene unclear. The CDR3 covers 13 residues. Between the trimmed V and J ends, which lost 3 bases and 2 bases, there was a span of 8 bases. Germline values: CDR1 MDHEN, CDR2 SYDVKM. CDR3: CASSFGITYEQYF. CDR3 nucleotide sequence: TGTGCCAGCAGTTTTGGGATTACCTACGAGCAGTACTTC.